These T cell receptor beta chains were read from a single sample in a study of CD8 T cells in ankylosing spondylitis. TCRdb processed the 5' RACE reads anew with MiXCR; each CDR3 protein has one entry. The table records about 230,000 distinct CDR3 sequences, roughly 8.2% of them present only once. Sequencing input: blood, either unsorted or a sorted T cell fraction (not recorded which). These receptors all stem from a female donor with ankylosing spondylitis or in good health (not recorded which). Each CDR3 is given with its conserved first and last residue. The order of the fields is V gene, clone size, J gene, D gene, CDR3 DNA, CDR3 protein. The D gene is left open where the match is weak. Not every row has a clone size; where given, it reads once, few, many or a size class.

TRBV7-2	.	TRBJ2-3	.	TGTGCCAGCAGCTCTATTCAGGCGTTGGGGGATACGCAGTATTTT	CASSSIQALGDTQYF
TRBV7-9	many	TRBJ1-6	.	TGTGCCAGCAGCTTAGACGGTGTGAACGGAGATTCACCCCTCCACTTT	CASSLDGVNGDSPLHF
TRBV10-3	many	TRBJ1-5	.	TGTGCCATCAGTGAGGGGCAGGGTATAAAGCAGCCCCAGCATTTT	CAISEGQGIKQPQHF
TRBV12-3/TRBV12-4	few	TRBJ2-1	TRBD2	TGTGCCAGCAGTCCTAGACTAGCGGGAGTCCGAAGGTACAATGAGCAGTTCTTC	CASSPRLAGVRRYNEQFF
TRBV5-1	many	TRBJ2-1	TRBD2	TGCGCCAGCAGCGGCGGACTAGCGGGAGAAATAGGTGAGCAGTTCTTC	CASSGGLAGEIGEQFF
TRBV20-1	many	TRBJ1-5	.	TGCAGTGCCGGGCGGGAGAACCAGCCCCAGCATTTT	CSAGRENQPQHF
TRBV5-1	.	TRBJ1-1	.	TGCGCCAGCAGCTTGGGGGGCGGTTCAAGCATGAACACTGAAGCTTTCTTT	CASSLGGGSSMNTEAFF
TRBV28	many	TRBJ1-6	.	TGTGCCAGCAGTTTATCACTCCTCGTCGGGCTTTATAATTCACCCCTCCACTTT	CASSLSLLVGLYNSPLHF
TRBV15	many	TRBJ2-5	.	TGTGCCACCAGCAGAGCTGGACAGGGAGGGGAGACCCAGTACTTC	CATSRAGQGGETQYF
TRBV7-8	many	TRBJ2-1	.	TGTGCCAGCAGGAGTCTAGGGACTCTCAATGAGCAGTTCTTC	CASRSLGTLNEQFF
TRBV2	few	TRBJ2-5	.	TGTGCCAGCACCTTGGTCGGGGAAGGGGAGACCCAGTACTTC	CASTLVGEGETQYF
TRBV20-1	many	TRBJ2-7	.	TGCAGTGCCGCCGAGGTGAGGGCCTACGAGCAGTACTTC	CSAAEVRAYEQYF
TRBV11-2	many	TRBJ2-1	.	TGTGCCAGCAGCTTAGAGGCACCACTCGGTTACAATGAGCAGTTCTTC	CASSLEAPLGYNEQFF
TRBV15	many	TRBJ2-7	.	TGTGCCACCAGCAGAATGGACACAAAGAGCCACGAGCAGTACTTC	CATSRMDTKSHEQYF
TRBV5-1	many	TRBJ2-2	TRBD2	TGCGCCAGCGTGGCTAGCGGGAGAACTGGGGAGCTGTTTTTT	CASVASGRTGELFF
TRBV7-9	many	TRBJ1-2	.	TGTGCCAGCAGCTGGGGGACCGCTGGCTACACCTTC	CASSWGTAGYTF
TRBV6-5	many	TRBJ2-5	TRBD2	TGTGCCAGCAGTTCAGACCCCGGGACTAGCGGGATTAAAGAGACCCAGTACTTC	CASSSDPGTSGIKETQYF
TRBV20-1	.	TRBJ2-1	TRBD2	TGCAGTGCAACGGGCCTAGCGGGAGGGAGGTCCTACAATGAGCAGTTCTTC	CSATGLAGGRSYNEQFF
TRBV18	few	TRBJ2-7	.	TGTGCCAGCTCACCTCAGCCCGCAGGGGAGCAGTACTTC	CASSPQPAGEQYF
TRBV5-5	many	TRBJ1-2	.	TGTGCCAGCAGCTCTCCGACAGGAATGTACTATGGCTACACCTTC	CASSSPTGMYYGYTF
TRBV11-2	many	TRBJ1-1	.	TGTGCCAGCAGCTTCGGGCCCAGGGCGGTTCTGATGAACACTGAAGCTTTCTTT	CASSFGPRAVLMNTEAFF
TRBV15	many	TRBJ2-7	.	TGTGCCACCAGCAGAGACCGGGCTAGCAGTTACGAGCAGTACTTC	CATSRDRASSYEQYF
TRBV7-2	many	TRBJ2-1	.	TGTGCCAGCAGCTCACAGGGGGGGCTAAATGAGCAGTTCTTC	CASSSQGGLNEQFF
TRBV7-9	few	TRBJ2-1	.	TGTGCCAGCAGCAGCACCGGGACTTCTAATGAGCAGTTCTTC	CASSSTGTSNEQFF
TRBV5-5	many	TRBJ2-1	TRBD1	TGTGCCAGCAGCCCGGGACAGGGGGCAGCCTACAATGAGCAGTTCTTC	CASSPGQGAAYNEQFF
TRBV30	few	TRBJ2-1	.	TGTGCCTGGAGAGTTGCAGGGTGGATCGATGAGCAGTTCTTC	CAWRVAGWIDEQFF
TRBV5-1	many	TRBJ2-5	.	TGCGCCAGCAGCTTGGAGTCGGGGCCGGGGACCCAGTACTTC	CASSLESGPGTQYF
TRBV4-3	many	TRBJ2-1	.	TGCGCCAGCAGCCAAGACTCTCTAGCCCCTGAGCAGTTCTTC	CASSQDSLAPEQFF
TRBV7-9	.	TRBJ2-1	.	TGTGCCAGCAGCAGGCGGTTAGATTGGAATGAGCAGTTCTTC	CASSRRLDWNEQFF
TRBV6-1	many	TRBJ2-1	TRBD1	TGTGCCAGCGCTAGACAGGGAAATCCGGTTGAGCAGTTCTTC	CASARQGNPVEQFF
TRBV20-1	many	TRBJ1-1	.	TGCAGTGCTCCACTTAGCGGCGCCTTTGAGGGCACTGAAGCTTTCTTT	CSAPLSGAFEGTEAFF
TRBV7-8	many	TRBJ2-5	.	TGTGCCAGCAGCTTAGGGGTTCGGGCCCAGTACTTC	CASSLGVRAQYF
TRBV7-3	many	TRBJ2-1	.	TGTGCCAGCAGCTTAGGAGTACTGGATGAGCAGTTCTTC	CASSLGVLDEQFF
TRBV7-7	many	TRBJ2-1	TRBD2	TGTGCCAGCAGCCCGCTAGCGGGAGGGGACAATGAGCAGTTCTTC	CASSPLAGGDNEQFF
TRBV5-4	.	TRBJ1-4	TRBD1	TGTGCCAGCAGCTCCACAGGGGGCGCGGATGAAAAACTGTTTTTT	CASSSTGGADEKLFF
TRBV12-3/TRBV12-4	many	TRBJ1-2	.	TGTGCCAGCAGTTTCGATAATGGCTACACCTTC	CASSFDNGYTF
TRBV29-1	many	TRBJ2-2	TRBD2	TGCAGCGCCCAGGATAGCGGGAGTGTACCCGGGGAGCTGTTTTTT	CSAQDSGSVPGELFF
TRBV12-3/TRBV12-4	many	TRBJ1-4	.	TGTGCCAGCAGTTTGACACAGCAGGGCCCCGGAAAACTGTTTTTT	CASSLTQQGPGKLFF
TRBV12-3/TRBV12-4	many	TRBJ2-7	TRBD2	TGTGCCAGCAGTTTCTCGGGACTACCCGCCTACGAGCAGTACTTC	CASSFSGLPAYEQYF
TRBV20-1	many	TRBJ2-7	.	TGCAGTGGGACAGTAGGCTACGAGCAGTACTTC	CSGTVGYEQYF
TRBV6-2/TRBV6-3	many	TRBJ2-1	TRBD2	TGTGCCAGCAGTCGGACTAGCTTTAATGAGCAGTTCTTC	CASSRTSFNEQFF
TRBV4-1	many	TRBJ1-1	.	TGCGCCAGCTGCCTCTCGCTGACAGAATCAATGAACACTGAAGCTTTCTTT	CASCLSLTESMNTEAFF
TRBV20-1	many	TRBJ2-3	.	TGCAGTGCTGAGCGGGGCACAGATACGCAGTATTTT	CSAERGTDTQYF
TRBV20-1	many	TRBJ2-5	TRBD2	TGCAGTGCTGGGCGGGAGGGCCAAGAGACCCAGTACTTC	CSAGREGQETQYF
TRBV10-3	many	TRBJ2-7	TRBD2	TGTGCCATCAGTTCTCCACCGGGACTAGCGGGAGGCGGTTCCTGCGAGCAGTACTTC	CAISSPPGLAGGGSCEQYF
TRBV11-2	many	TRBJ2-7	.	TGTGCCAGCAGCTTAGGCGGGATGACCTACGAGCAGTACTTC	CASSLGGMTYEQYF
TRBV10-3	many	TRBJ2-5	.	TGTGCCATCTCAGGGCAGGGATCAGAGACCCAGTACTTC	CAISGQGSETQYF
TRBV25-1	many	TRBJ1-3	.	TGTGCCAGCAGTTTCTCCGGGACCTTCTCTGGAAACACCATATATTTT	CASSFSGTFSGNTIYF
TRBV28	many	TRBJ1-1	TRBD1	TGTGCCAGCCGGGGACAGGGTAACACTGAAGCTTTCTTT	CASRGQGNTEAFF
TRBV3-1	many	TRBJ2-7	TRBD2	TGTGCCAGCAGCCAAGTTGGAGGCGGGAGGGCCCACGAGCAGTACTTC	CASSQVGGGRAHEQYF
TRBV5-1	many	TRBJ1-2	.	TGCGCCAGCAGCCCAGGGGCGGGCGGTGGCTACACCTTC	CASSPGAGGGYTF
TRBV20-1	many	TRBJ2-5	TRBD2	TGCAGTGCGTTCTATTGGACTAGCGGGAGTCTTAGGGCCCAAGAGACCCAGTACTTC	CSAFYWTSGSLRAQETQYF
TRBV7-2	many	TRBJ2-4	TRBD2	TGTGCCAGCAGCTGGACTAGCGGAAACATTCAGTACTTC	CASSWTSGNIQYF
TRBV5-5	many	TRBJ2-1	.	TGTGCCAGCAGATACGCGGGAGAGCAGTTCTTC	CASRYAGEQFF
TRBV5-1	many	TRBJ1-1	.	TGCGCCAGCAGCTTGGGGGACTTTAGGGGGTTGGAGAACACTGAAGCTTTCTTT	CASSLGDFRGLENTEAFF
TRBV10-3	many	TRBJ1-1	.	TGTGCCATCAGTGATCAGCTTGGGGCCACTGAAGCTTTCTTT	CAISDQLGATEAFF